Following are 9 T cell receptor beta chains from one sample sequenced in a study of cytomegalovirus exposure and HLA in healthy donors. The PCR employed 60 Vbeta primers together with 13 Jbeta primers. Clones were sequenced by immunoSEQ multiplex PCR, and TCRdb holds only the in-frame ones, with some missing. The sample lists about 120,000 clones, approximately 75% seen once, with about 1.8% in the top ten. Material for sequencing was PBMCs. The source of these receptors is a middle-aged man in good health and CMV-seronegative.

J is TRBJ1-1 and V is TRBV28, with 9 bases matching TRBD1. Germline assignment: CDR1 MDHEN and CDR2 SYDVKM. This CDR3 region has 14 residues. Trimming took 3 bases from V and 8 from J; bases not matched to a gene: 7. CDR3 residues: CASSFPRQGEEAFF. The DNA of the CDR3 is TGTGCCAGCAGTTTCCCGAGACAGGGGGAGGAAGCTTTCTTT.

The rearrangement uses TRBV19 and TRBJ2-1; perhaps TRBD2 as D (5 bases). The CDR3 consists of 16 residues. CDR1 is LNHDA, CDR2 SQIVND, per germline (reference sequence). V was shortened by 4 bases and J by 0 bases, with 13 bases between the two germline ends. The CDR3, as DNA: TGTGCCAGTAGTACGGGCGGGCAGAGCTCCTACAATGAGCAGTTCTTC. Encoded protein: CASSTGGQSSYNEQFF.

The J gene is TRBJ2-1, the V gene TRBV12-1; the tabulated D call, TRBD2, remains unverified against the DNA. TRBV12-1 is an annotated pseudogene. The CDR3 sequence is 15 residues long. The CDR3 is CASSPALAGVYEQFF. Written as DNA, the CDR3 is TGTGCCAGCAGCCCAGCCCTAGCGGGCGTATATGAGCAGTTCTTC.

This rearrangement joins TRBV18 to TRBJ1-2; 8 positions agree with TRBD1. Per germline, CDR1 KGHSH and CDR2 LQKENI. V dropped 8 bases and J dropped 6; count of bases not matched to a gene: 20. CDR3 length equals 17 residues. The CDR3 coding sequence is TGTGCCAGCCAGCTAGGACAGGGCCATGTATCTTCTAATGGCTACACCTTC. It yields the protein CASQLGQGHVSSNGYTF.

This chain uses TRBV10-3 with TRBJ2-2, with 10 bases fitting TRBD2. From germline, CDR1 is ENHRY and CDR2 SYGVKD. V shed 4 bases, J shed 7 bases, and the junction held 9 bases outside the gene matches. This CDR3 region has 16 residues. CDR3: CAISAASGRGGGELFF. The CDR3 bases are TGTGCCATCAGTGCTGCTAGCGGGAGAGGGGGCGGGGAGCTGTTTTTT.

The chain carries TRBV30 and TRBJ1-5; 8 bases are a match to TRBD1. The germline V gene has CDR1 GTSNPN and CDR2 SVGIG (reference sequence). CDR3 length: 13 residues. Trimming removed 7 bases from V and 4 bases from J; junction bases left unmatched: 6. The CDR3, as DNA: TGTGCCTTCGGGACAGGATCGAATCAGCCCCAGCATTTT. It is translated as CAFGTGSNQPQHF.

Notes on this clone: One junction end disagrees with the germline gene, perhaps due to a read error. The chain links TRBV30 to TRBJ2-6; 15 bases match TRBD2. The CDR3 extends over 19 amino acids. Germline V CDR1 and CDR2: GTSNPN, SVGIG (reference sequence). The CDR3: CAWSVGLAGGGSGANGLTF. CDR3 nucleotide sequence: TGTGCCTGGAGTGTAGGACTAGCGGGAGGGGGCTCTGGGGCCAACGGCCTGACTTTC.

The chain employs TRBV5-1 and TRBJ2-1; D gene unclear. This CDR3 has 12 residues. V was cut by 2 bases and J by 8 bases, with 8 bases left in between. Germline CDR1 SGHRS, CDR2 YFSETQ. The CDR3 sequence is CASSLTGDEQFF. The CDR3 DNA follows: TGCGCCAGCAGCTTAACCGGTGATGAGCAGTTCTTC. Full variable domain (missing parts from reference TRBV5-1 and TRBJ2-1): KAGVTQTPRYLIKTRGQQVTLSCSPISGHRSVSWYQQTPGQGLQFLFEYFSETQRNKGNFPGRFSGRQFSNSRSEMNVSTLELGDSALYLCASSLTGDEQFFGPGTRLTVL.

The V gene is TRBV2, the J gene TRBJ2-5; TRBD2 matches at 10 bases. Trimming cost V 2 bases and J 5 bases; bases outside gene matches: 8. Looked up from germline, CDR1 is SNHLY and CDR2 is FYNNEI. The CDR3 contains 16 residues. CDR3 protein: CASSEWKRGGLETQYF. In DNA, the CDR3 is TGTGCCAGCAGTGAATGGAAGCGGGGGGGATTGGAGACCCAGTACTTC.